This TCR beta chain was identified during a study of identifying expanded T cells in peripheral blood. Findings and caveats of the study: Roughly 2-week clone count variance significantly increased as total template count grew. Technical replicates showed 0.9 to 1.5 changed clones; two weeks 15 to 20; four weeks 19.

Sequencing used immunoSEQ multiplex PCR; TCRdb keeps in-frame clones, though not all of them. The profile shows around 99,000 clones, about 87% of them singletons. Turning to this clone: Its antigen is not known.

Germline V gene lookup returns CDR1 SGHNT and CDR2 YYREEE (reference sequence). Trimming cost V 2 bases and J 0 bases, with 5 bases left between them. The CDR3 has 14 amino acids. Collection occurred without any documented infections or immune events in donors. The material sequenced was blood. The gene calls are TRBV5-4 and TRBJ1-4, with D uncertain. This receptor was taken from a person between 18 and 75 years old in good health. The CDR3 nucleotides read TGTGCCAGCAGCTTTTCGACAACTAATGAAAAACTGTTTTTT. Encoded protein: CASSFSTTNEKLFF.